One and the same sample provided the 16 T cell receptor beta chains below, sequenced in a study of cytomegalovirus exposure and HLA in healthy donors. The PCR used 60 Vbeta and 13 Jbeta primers. Profiled with immunoSEQ multiplex PCR; TCRdb holds only in-frame clones, not every one. The data hold about 210,000 clones, with about 80% observed a single time. Sequenced material: PBMCs. These receptors were collected from a woman younger than 45 in good health and CMV-seropositive.

This clone was counted only a few times. The identical CDR3 is also encoded by other nucleotide sequences in the sample. The chain uses TRBV5-1 and TRBJ1-5; weak D call: TRBD1 (5 bases). Looked up from germline, CDR1 is SGHRS and CDR2 is YFSETQ. This CDR3 is built from 13 residues. V was trimmed by 0 bases and J by 4 bases, leaving 5 bases between them. In DNA form, the CDR3 reads TGCGCCAGCAGCTTGGGACAGAATCAGCCCCAGCATTTT. Its translation: CASSLGQNQPQHF.

The J gene is TRBJ1-5, the V gene TRBV30; 7 positions match TRBD1. CDR1 is GTSNPN, CDR2 SVGIG, per germline (reference sequence). CDR3 length: 15 amino acids. J lost 7 bases, V lost 2 bases, and 11 bases had no gene match. The chain's CDR3 is CAWSSLEGAGQPQHF. DNA for the CDR3: TGTGCCTGGAGTTCCCTGGAGGGGGCTGGACAGCCCCAGCATTTT.

The chain carries TRBV6-5 and TRBJ1-6; the D is unclear. The CDR3 extends over 13 amino acids. The germline V gene encodes CDR1 MNHEY and CDR2 SVGAGI. V dropped 6 bases and J dropped 7 bases, with 10 bases sitting between them. The CDR3: CASRARGNSPLHF. The CDR3 DNA reads TGTGCCAGCAGAGCCCGGGGAAATTCACCCCTCCACTTT.

The DNA of the CDR3 is TGTGCCAGCAGCTTGAGTCCGGGAAGGAACACTGAAGCTTTCTTT. As protein: CASSLSPGRNTEAFF. J is TRBJ1-1 and V is TRBV5-5; D is uncertain. V was shortened by 1 base and J by 1 base, with 11 bases between the two germline ends. The CDR3 sequence is 15 residues long. Germline V gene lookup returns CDR1 SGHKS and CDR2 YYEKEE (reference sequence). Combining the CDR3 with reference TRBV5-5 and TRBJ1-1 gives the whole variable domain DAGVTQSPTHLIKTRGQQVTLRCSPISGHKSVSWYQQVLGQGPQFIFQYYEKEERGRGNFPDRFSARQFPNYSSELNVNALLLGDSALYLCASSLSPGRNTEAFFGQGTRLTVV.

J is TRBJ2-7 and V is TRBV19; D is possibly TRBD1 (6 bases). Trimming pared 10 bases from V and 5 bases from J, leaving 21 bases between. The CDR3 contains 14 residues. Germline lookup yields CDR1 LNHDA and CDR2 SQIVND (reference sequence). This chain's CDR3 is CATSGAINSHEQYF. CDR3 DNA: TGTGCCACATCAGGGGCCATTAATAGCCACGAGCAGTACTTC.

The chain is built from TRBV9 and TRBJ2-1, with 8 bases identical to TRBD2. Germline V gene sequence: CDR1 SGDLS, CDR2 YYNGEE. This CDR3 contains 17 residues. Trimming cost V 4 bases and J 0 bases; bases outside gene matches: 9. The CDR3 region has the DNA TGTGCCAGCAGCCACGGGGGGGGCCGGATCTCCTACAATGAGCAGTTCTTC. It is translated as CASSHGGGRISYNEQFF. The full variable domain, rest sourced from reference TRBV9 and TRBJ2-1, is DSGVTQTPKHLITATGQRVTLRCSPRSGDLSVYWYQQSLDQGLQFLIQYYNGEERAKGNILERFSAQQFPDLHSELNLSSLELGDSALYFCASSHGGGRISYNEQFFGPGTRLTVL.

This chain joins TRBV18 and TRBJ2-7, with TRBD1 matching over 8 bases. The CDR3 consists of 15 residues. V shed 3 bases, J shed 5 bases, and the junction held 9 bases outside the gene matches. Looked up from germline, CDR1 is KGHSH and CDR2 is LQKENI. The CDR3 bases are TGTGCCAGCTCACCTAAGACAGGGGTTAGCAACGAGCAGTACTTC. Translating gives CASSPKTGVSNEQYF.

The rearrangement uses TRBV5-1 and TRBJ2-6; TRBD1 matches 7 bases. After removal of 8 bases from V and 0 bases from J, the junction contained 14 bases not matched to a gene. CDR1 is SGHRS, CDR2 YFSETQ, per germline. CDR3 length: 18 amino acids. The CDR3 DNA follows: TGCGCCAGTCGAACAGGGGCCACCTCATCCTCTGGGGCCAACGTCCTGACTTTC. This gives the protein CASRTGATSSSGANVLTF.

V gene TRBV28 combines with J gene TRBJ2-3, with no clear D. Germline V gene sequence: CDR1 MDHEN, CDR2 SYDVKM. There are 11 residues in the CDR3. Between the trimmed V and J ends, which lost 5 bases and 6 bases, there was a span of 6 bases. CDR3 bases: TGTGCCAGCAGTGTCAGGGATACGCAGTATTTT. Residues: CASSVRDTQYF.

The V gene is TRBV30, the J gene TRBJ2-1; a weak D match, TRBD1 (6 bases). Per germline, CDR1 GTSNPN and CDR2 SVGIG (reference sequence). V lost 3 bases, J lost 4 bases, and 13 bases lay in between. This CDR3 is built from 14 residues. The CDR3 region has the DNA TGTGCCTGGAGCTACCTGGACAGTTACAATGAGCAGTTCTTC. Translated, it gives CAWSYLDSYNEQFF.

The chain has TRBV2 and TRBJ1-2; perhaps TRBD1 as D (6 bases). This CDR3 has 13 amino acids. The germline gives CDR1 SNHLY, CDR2 FYNNEI. Trimming removed 6 bases from V and 13 bases from J, with 21 bases in between. Here the CDR3 DNA reads TGTGCCAGCAGCCTTACGGGGGGGCGAAGTTTCACCTTC. Protein sequence: CASSLTGGRSFTF.

The J gene is TRBJ2-1, the V gene TRBV29-1, with 16 bases lining up with TRBD2. The germline CDR1 and CDR2 sequences are SQVTM and ANQGSEA. Unmatched junction bases numbered 7, after V lost 7 bases and J lost 7 bases. The CDR3 has 15 residues. The CDR3: CSGGGTSGGENEQFF. The DNA for the CDR3 is TGCAGCGGGGGAGGGACTAGCGGGGGGGAAAATGAGCAGTTCTTC.

The chain couples TRBV21-1 to TRBJ1-4; TRBD1 is the table's D call and was not checked against the DNA. TRBV21-1 is recorded as a pseudogene. This CDR3 comprises 14 residues. CDR3 nucleotides: TGTGCCAGCAGCAACAAGACCCTAAGGGGAAAACTGTTTTTT. Its translation is CASSNKTLRGKLFF.

This chain joins TRBV2 and TRBJ1-5; 8 nucleotides line up with TRBD1. V lost 7 bases, J lost 6 bases, and 8 bases stayed unmatched. This CDR3 is built from 14 residues. Germline V gene sequence: CDR1 SNHLY, CDR2 FYNNEI. For the CDR3, the DNA is TGTGCCAGCATGTTGTCAGGGGGCGGTCAGCCCCAGCATTTT. Translated, it gives CASMLSGGGQPQHF.

This chain uses TRBV7-2 with TRBJ2-2; D gene ambiguous. This CDR3 region has 14 residues. Trimming removed 1 base at V and 4 bases at J, with 7 bases between. Germline V CDR1 and CDR2: SGHTA, FQGNSA. The CDR3 loop reads CASSLGVSTGELFF. The CDR3 DNA reads as TGTGCCAGCAGCTTAGGTGTTAGCACCGGGGAGCTGTTTTTT.

This clone was detected only once. The chain combines TRBV27 with TRBJ2-5; a possible D gene is TRBD2 (6 bases). V was trimmed by 0 bases and J by 2 bases, leaving 10 bases between them. CDR1 and CDR2 (germline): MNHEY, SMNVEV (reference sequence). CDR3 length equals 15 residues. The CDR3 region has the DNA TGTGCCAGCAGTTTATCCGACGGAGGGCAAGAGACCCAGTACTTC. As protein: CASSLSDGGQETQYF.